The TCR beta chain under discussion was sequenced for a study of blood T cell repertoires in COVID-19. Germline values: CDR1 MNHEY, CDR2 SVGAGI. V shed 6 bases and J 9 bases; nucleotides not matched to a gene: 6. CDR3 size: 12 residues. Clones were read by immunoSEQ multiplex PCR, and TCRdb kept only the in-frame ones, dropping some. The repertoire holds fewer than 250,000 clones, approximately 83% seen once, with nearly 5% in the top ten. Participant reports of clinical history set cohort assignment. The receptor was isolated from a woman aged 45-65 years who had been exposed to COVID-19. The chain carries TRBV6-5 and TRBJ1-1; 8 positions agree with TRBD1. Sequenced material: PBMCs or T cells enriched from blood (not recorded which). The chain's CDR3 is CASSRTGSKAFF. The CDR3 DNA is TGTGCCAGCAGCCGGACAGGGAGCAAAGCTTTCTTT.